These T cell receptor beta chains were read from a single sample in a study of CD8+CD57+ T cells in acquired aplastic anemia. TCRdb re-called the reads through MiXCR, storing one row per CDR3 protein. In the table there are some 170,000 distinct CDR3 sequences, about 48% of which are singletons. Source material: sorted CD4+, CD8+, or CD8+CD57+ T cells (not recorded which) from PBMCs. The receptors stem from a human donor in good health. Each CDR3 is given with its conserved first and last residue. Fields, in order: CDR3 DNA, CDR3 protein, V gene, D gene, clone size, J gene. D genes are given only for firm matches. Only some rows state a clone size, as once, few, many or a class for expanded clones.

TGTGCCAGCAGTTTTCTGGGACTAGCGGGAAATGAGCAGTTCTTC CASSFLGLAGNEQFF TRBV12-3/TRBV12-4 TRBD2 many TRBJ2-1
TGTGCCAGCACCTCGGCAGGGGCTTTGATCGAGCAGTACTTC CASTSAGALIEQYF TRBV5-6 NA NA TRBJ2-7
TGCGCCAGCAGCTTGTCAACAGGGGGCTATGGCTACACCTTC CASSLSTGGYGYTF TRBV5-1 TRBD1 few TRBJ1-2
TGTGCCAGTAGTATCATTGATCGGCCCCAGCATTTT CASSIIDRPQHF TRBV19 NA few TRBJ1-5
TGTGCCAGCAGCTTATCTAGCCTGGGCGAGCAGTACTTC CASSLSSLGEQYF TRBV7-2 NA NA TRBJ2-7
TGTGCCAGCAGTCTGGGACAGGTCTCCTGGGAGCTATTTTTT CASSLGQVSWELFF TRBV2 TRBD1 NA TRBJ2-2
TGTGCCAGCAGTGGGCCGGGACAGGACTACGAGCAGTACTTC CASSGPGQDYEQYF TRBV6-1 TRBD1 many TRBJ2-7
TGTGCCACCAGAACACTGGGAGCCAATAAAGCTTTCTTT CATRTLGANKAFF TRBV15 NA NA TRBJ1-1
TGCAGTGCTAGAGCTAGCGGGGGATTCAATGAGCAGTTCTTC CSARASGGFNEQFF TRBV20-1 TRBD2 many TRBJ2-1
TGTGCCAGCAGCCCATACGGGGCTAGCACAGATACGCAGTATTTT CASSPYGASTDTQYF TRBV7-9 NA many TRBJ2-3
TGTGCCAGCAGTGAATGGTCGCGTCCTGAGCAGTTCTTC CASSEWSRPEQFF TRBV25-1 NA NA TRBJ2-1
TGCGCCAGCAGGGACAACAATCAGCCCCAGCATTTT CASRDNNQPQHF TRBV10-2 NA many TRBJ1-5
TGTGCCACCAGTGGCGGGAGAGGGACTTACAATGAGCAGTTCTTC CATSGGRGTYNEQFF TRBV24-1 TRBD2 NA TRBJ2-1
TGTGCCAGCAGCTTGGGACCCAGCGGGAACACAGATACGCAGTATTTT CASSLGPSGNTDTQYF TRBV5-4 TRBD2 many TRBJ2-3
TGTGCCAGCACAACAGGCGCCCCTACGGGGGAGCAGTACTTC CASTTGAPTGEQYF TRBV9 NA NA TRBJ2-7
TGTGCCAGCAGCTCCAAGGGTGGCCCTGGCACAGATACGCAGTATTTT CASSSKGGPGTDTQYF TRBV7-3 NA many TRBJ2-3
TGTGCCAGCAGTTTCCAGGGATACTCCTACGGGCAGTACTTC CASSFQGYSYGQYF TRBV25-1 NA NA TRBJ2-7
TGTGCCAGCAGGGGGAACGGGGACAGTCAGCCCCAGCATTTT CASRGNGDSQPQHF TRBV2 TRBD1 once TRBJ1-5
TGTGCCACCAGTGCCCTACGGGGGCGCGATAGAAATGAGCAGTTCTTC CATSALRGRDRNEQFF TRBV24-1 NA NA TRBJ2-1
TGTGCCAGCACCACGAGGGGCCCTTATAATGAGCAGTTCTTC CASTTRGPYNEQFF TRBV12-3/TRBV12-4 NA few TRBJ2-1
TGTGCCAGCAGCCCCCTTGTGCGGGGCCGGGGCAATGAGCAGTTCTTC CASSPLVRGRGNEQFF TRBV9 NA many TRBJ2-1
TGTGCCGGTTCGGACGGTGTCTATGGCTACACCTTC CAGSDGVYGYTF TRBV2 NA NA TRBJ1-2
TGTGCCAGTAGTATCCCGGGACAGGGAACCTACGAGCAGTACTTC CASSIPGQGTYEQYF TRBV19 TRBD1 once TRBJ2-7
TGTGCCAGCAGCTTAGTCCGAAATGAGCAGTTCTTC CASSLVRNEQFF TRBV11-2 NA NA TRBJ2-1
TGTGCCAGCAGTGTAACTGGACAGGGTTTATCTGGCTACACCTTC CASSVTGQGLSGYTF TRBV12-3/TRBV12-4 TRBD1 NA TRBJ1-2
TGTGCCAGCAGTTTGGCAGGGGGTCGTGAGACCCAGTACTTC CASSLAGGRETQYF TRBV7-3 TRBD1 many TRBJ2-5
TGTGCCATCAGTGATAATCAGGGATCCGAGCAGTACTTC CAISDNQGSEQYF TRBV10-3 NA NA TRBJ2-7
TGTGCCAGTAGTATAGGGACGTATCAGCCCCAGCATTTT CASSIGTYQPQHF TRBV19 NA NA TRBJ1-5
TGTGCCAGCAGTTTAGGTGTAGCTAGCAATCAGCCCCAGCATTTT CASSLGVASNQPQHF TRBV27 NA NA TRBJ1-5
TGTGCTAGCAGCTTCGGACCAGGCGATGAGCAGTTCTTC CASSFGPGDEQFF TRBV7-7 NA NA TRBJ2-1
TGTGCCAGCAGCCAATGGACAGGGCTTTACGAACCTTCCTCCTACGAGCAGTACTTC CASSQWTGLYEPSSYEQYF TRBV3-1 TRBD1 NA TRBJ2-7
TGTGCCAGCACTAGACAGAATAGCAATCAGCCCCAGCATTTT CASTRQNSNQPQHF TRBV10-1 NA NA TRBJ1-5
TGCAGTGCTCCCCAGGACAGGGGTCAAAGGGCTTTCTTT CSAPQDRGQRAFF TRBV20-1 TRBD1 many TRBJ1-1
TGCAGCGTTGAAGAAGGGGACAGCTACGAGCAGTACTTC CSVEEGDSYEQYF TRBV29-1 TRBD1 NA TRBJ2-7
TGTGCCAGTAGTCACGTCGAGCCCGTCGGGAAGCAGTACTTC CASSHVEPVGKQYF TRBV19 NA many TRBJ2-7
TGTGCCTGGAGTGACCCATTGCTAGCGGCCTACAATGAGCAGTTCTTC CAWSDPLLAAYNEQFF TRBV30 TRBD2 few TRBJ2-1
TGTGCCAGCAGCCAAGAGCAGGGACGGGGCAATGAGCAGTTCTTC CASSQEQGRGNEQFF TRBV14 NA NA TRBJ2-1
TGTGCCAGCAGCCTACCACTAGCGGCAGTACAAGAGACCCAGTACTTC CASSLPLAAVQETQYF TRBV11-1 TRBD2 once TRBJ2-5
TGTGCCATCAGACCGCAGGGGGGGGACTATGGCTACACCTTC CAIRPQGGDYGYTF TRBV10-3 TRBD1 few TRBJ1-2
TGTGCCAGCAGCTTAAATGGGGATCAGCCCCAGCATTTT CASSLNGDQPQHF TRBV7-2 NA many TRBJ1-5
TGTGCCAGCAGTTTAGCCATCCCACAGGATTTCTTT CASSLAIPQDFF TRBV12-3/TRBV12-4 NA many TRBJ1-1
TGCAGTGCTAGGGGGCTGGGGGGAGGTAGCACAGATACGCAGTATTTT CSARGLGGGSTDTQYF TRBV20-1 NA NA TRBJ2-3
TGTGCCACCACATCTCGACAGGTTCCTAATGAAAAACTGTTTTTT CATTSRQVPNEKLFF TRBV15 NA NA TRBJ1-4
TGCGCCAGCAGTGACTTAGGACGGATTCGGTACGAGCATTTT CASSDLGRIRYEHF TRBV10-2 NA NA TRBJ1-5
TGTGCCACCAGGACTAGCGGGGGCCCACAGCAGTTCTTC CATRTSGGPQQFF TRBV7-2 TRBD2 NA TRBJ2-1
TGCAGCGTTCCTCACCTAGCGGGAGGGGAATACAATGAGCAGTACTTC CSVPHLAGGEYNEQYF TRBV29-1 TRBD2 once TRBJ2-7
TGTGCCACCAGTGATTCCGCGGTGGATGGCTACACCTTC CATSDSAVDGYTF TRBV24-1 NA NA TRBJ1-2
TGTGCCAGCAGCTTACAGGGGGCGAACACCGGGGAGCTGTTTTTT CASSLQGANTGELFF TRBV7-8 TRBD1 many TRBJ2-2